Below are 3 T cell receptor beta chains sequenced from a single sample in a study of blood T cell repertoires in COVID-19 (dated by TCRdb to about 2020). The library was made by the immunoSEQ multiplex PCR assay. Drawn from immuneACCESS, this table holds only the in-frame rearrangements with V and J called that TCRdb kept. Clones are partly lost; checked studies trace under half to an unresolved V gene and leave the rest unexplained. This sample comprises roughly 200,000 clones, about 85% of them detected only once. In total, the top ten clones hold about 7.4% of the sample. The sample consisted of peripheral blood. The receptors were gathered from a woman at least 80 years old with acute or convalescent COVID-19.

The CDR3 protein is CASSRTVIYGYTF. The CDR3 region has the DNA TGTGCCAGCAGTAGGACAGTGATCTATGGCTACACCTTC. The chain uses TRBV28 and TRBJ1-2, with D perhaps matching TRBD1 (6 bases). The germline gives CDR1 MDHEN, CDR2 SYDVKM. V was clipped by 5 bases and J by 4 bases, with 11 bases between them. This CDR3 contains 13 residues.

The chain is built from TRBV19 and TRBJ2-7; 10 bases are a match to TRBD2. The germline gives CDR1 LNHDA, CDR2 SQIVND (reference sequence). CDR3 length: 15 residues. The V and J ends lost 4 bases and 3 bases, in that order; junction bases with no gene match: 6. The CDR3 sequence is CASSTLAGEGYEQYF. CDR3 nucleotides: TGTGCCAGTAGTACCCTAGCGGGAGAGGGCTACGAGCAGTACTTC.

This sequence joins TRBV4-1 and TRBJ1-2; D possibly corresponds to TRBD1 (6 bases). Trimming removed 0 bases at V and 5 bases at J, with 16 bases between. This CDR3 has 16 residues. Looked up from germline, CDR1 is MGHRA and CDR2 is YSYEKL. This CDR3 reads CASSQDRGTDVYGYTF. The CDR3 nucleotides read TGCGCCAGCAGCCAAGATAGGGGGACGGACGTTTATGGCTACACCTTC.